This T cell receptor (beta chain) was retrieved from a study of T cell repertoires in cytomegalovirus infection. Study-level background: An indication of both CMV infection and matching HLA type came from public TCR beta signatures.

Germline values: CDR1 SGHRS, CDR2 YFSETQ. V was clipped by 2 bases and J by 6 bases; unmatched bases: 3. The CDR3 spans 14 residues. Concerning this clonotype: Its antigen is still unknown.

Study-wide results and limits: In two of eight donors, the top clonotype was HLA-C-restricted CMV-specific. Identification of carriers of CMV plus the relevant HLA was achieved through cumulative public TCR beta family frequency.

TCRdb reanalysed the reads using MiXCR and keeps one entry per CDR3 protein. The sample lists about 130,000 distinct CDR3 sequences; roughly a quarter were seen once. The rearrangement links TRBV5-1 to TRBJ1-4, with 8 bases identical to TRBD1. Sequenced input: PBMCs, sequenced either directly or after in vitro stimulation (not recorded which). This clonotype was sampled from a human donor in good health (CMV status not recorded). Some clones in this sample may be carry-over from other donors' samples. The DNA for the CDR3 is TGCGCCAGCAGCTTACAGGGGGTAGATGAAAAACTGTTTTTT. Translated: CASSLQGVDEKLFF.